The 8 T cell receptor beta chains in this list originate from one sample, sequenced in a study of sequential checkpoint blockade in melanoma. Repertoires were generated with immunoSEQ multiplex PCR, while TCRdb's copy carries only in-frame clones and drops some. The table includes under 20,000 clones, 80% detected once. Treatment noted: randomized to nivolumab then ipilimumab (arm A) or the reverse (arm B). The specimen was CD8+ T cells sorted from blood (inferred from file names), collected from a patient given nivolumab and ipilimumab in sequence. These receptors originate from a human donor with melanoma.

This clone was seen more than once but under ten times. V and J are TRBV4-1 and TRBJ1-1, with D uncertain. This CDR3 is built from 14 residues. Trimming removed 0 bases at V and 1 base at J, with 6 bases between. The germline gives CDR1 MGHRA, CDR2 YSYEKL. The DNA of the CDR3 is TGCGCCAGCAGCCAAGATCCGGGGAACACTGAAGCTTTCTTT. Protein sequence: CASSQDPGNTEAFF.

This clone has a single count. The V and J genes are TRBV6-6 and TRBJ2-7; D possibly corresponds to TRBD2 (6 bases). CDR1 and CDR2 from the germline V gene are MNHNY and SVGAGI (reference sequence). This CDR3 has 13 residues. Trimming shortened V by 6 bases and J by 7 bases, and 16 bases separated the two germline ends. CDR3 DNA: TGTGCCAGCAGCCGGGACTCCTCGGGAGAGCAGTACTTC. It yields the protein CASSRDSSGEQYF.

CDR3 amino acids: CASSLKGTGTDTQYF. CDR3 sequence (DNA): TGTGCCAGCAGTTTGAAAGGGACTGGCACAGATACGCAGTATTTT. This chain connects TRBV28 to TRBJ2-3; possibly TRBD2 for D (6 bases). V was clipped by 3 bases and J by 1 base, with 11 bases between them. This CDR3 contains 15 residues. The germline gives CDR1 MDHEN, CDR2 SYDVKM.

The chain uses TRBV11-2 and TRBJ2-7; the D gene is possibly TRBD1 (5 bases). Trimming removed 4 bases from V and 4 bases from J, with 14 bases in between. This CDR3 is 14 amino acids long. Germline CDR1 SGHAT, CDR2 FQNNGV. DNA for the CDR3: TGTGCCAGCAGCTCCGGACAAGATGTGTACGAGCAGTACTTC. Its protein product is CASSSGQDVYEQYF.

The V and J genes are TRBV5-1 and TRBJ2-5; TRBD1 aligns across 8 bases. V gave up 3 bases and J gave up 11 bases; unmatched junction bases: 12. The CDR3 has 14 amino acids. Germline assignment: CDR1 SGHRS and CDR2 YFSETQ. The chain's CDR3 is CASSWGTGEREQYF. CDR3 in DNA: TGCGCCAGCAGCTGGGGGACAGGAGAGAGAGAGCAGTACTTC.

This clone was observed a few times. The chain is built from TRBV4-1 and TRBJ2-7; TRBD1 is a possible D gene (6 bases). Between the trimmed V and J ends, which lost 3 bases and 5 bases, there was a span of 23 bases. Germline loops: CDR1 MGHRA, CDR2 YSYEKL. The CDR3 has 17 residues. The CDR3 loop is CASSQGAGVQGLNEQYF. CDR3 DNA: TGCGCCAGCAGCCAGGGTGCTGGGGTGCAGGGGCTCAACGAGCAGTACTTC.

J is TRBJ2-7 and V is TRBV18; perhaps TRBD2 as D (5 bases). Germline loops: CDR1 KGHSH, CDR2 LQKENI. The CDR3 runs to 14 residues. The V gene lost 4 bases and the J gene lost 3 bases, with 13 bases spanning the gap. This chain's CDR3 is CASSLERQFYEQYF. CDR3 nucleotide sequence: TGTGCCAGCTCACTGGAGCGGCAGTTCTACGAGCAGTACTTC.

The V call is TRBV19, the J call TRBJ1-1; TRBD1 matches at 8 bases. The germline gives CDR1 LNHDA, CDR2 SQIVND (reference sequence). The CDR3 is 17 amino acids. V lost 8 bases, J lost 11 bases, and 25 bases stayed unmatched. CDR3 sequence: CASSLGGTGTTTWGAFF. In DNA, the CDR3 is TGTGCCAGTTCGCTCGGTGGGACAGGCACTACTACTTGGGGGGCTTTCTTT.